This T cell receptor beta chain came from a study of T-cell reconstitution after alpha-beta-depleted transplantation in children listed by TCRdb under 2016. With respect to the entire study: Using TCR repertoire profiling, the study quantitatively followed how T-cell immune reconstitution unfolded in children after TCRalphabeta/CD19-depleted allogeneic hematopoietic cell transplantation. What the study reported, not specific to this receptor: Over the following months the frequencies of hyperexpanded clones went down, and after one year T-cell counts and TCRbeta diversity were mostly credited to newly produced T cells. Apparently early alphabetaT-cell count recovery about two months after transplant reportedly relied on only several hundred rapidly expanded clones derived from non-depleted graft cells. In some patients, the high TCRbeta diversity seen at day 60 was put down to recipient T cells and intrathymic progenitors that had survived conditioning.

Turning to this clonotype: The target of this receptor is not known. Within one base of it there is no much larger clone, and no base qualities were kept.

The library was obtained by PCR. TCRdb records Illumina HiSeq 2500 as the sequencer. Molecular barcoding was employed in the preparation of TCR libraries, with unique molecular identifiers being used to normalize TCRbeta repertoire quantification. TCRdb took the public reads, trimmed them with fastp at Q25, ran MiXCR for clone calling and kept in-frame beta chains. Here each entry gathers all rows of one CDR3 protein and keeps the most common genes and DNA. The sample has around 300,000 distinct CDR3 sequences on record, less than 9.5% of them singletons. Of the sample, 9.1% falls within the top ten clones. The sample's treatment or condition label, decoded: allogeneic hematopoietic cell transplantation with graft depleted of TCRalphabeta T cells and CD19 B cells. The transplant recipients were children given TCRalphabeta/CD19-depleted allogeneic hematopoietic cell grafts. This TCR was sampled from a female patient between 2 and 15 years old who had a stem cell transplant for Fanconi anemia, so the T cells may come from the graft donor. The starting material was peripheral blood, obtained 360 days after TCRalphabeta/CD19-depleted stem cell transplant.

The DNA reads as follows: TGTGCCAGCAGGCTCGGTGGGGGGAATGAGCAGTTCTTC. This encodes CASRLGGGNEQFF. The V and J segments used are TRBV7-9 and TRBJ2-1, with TRBD2 tentatively as D gene (6 bases match). The CDR3 covers 13 residues, taking in both the cysteine and the phenylalanine. This entry keeps only the CDR3 DNA: 39 bases, framed from base 1. The CDR1 and CDR2 encoded by the germline V gene (reference sequence) are SEHNR and FQNEAQ. The trim is 6 bases for V and 7 bases for J, with a gap of 13 bases between the germline ends. With the portions outside the CDR3 filled from the reference TRBV7-9 and TRBJ2-1 genes, the complete variable region becomes DTGVSQNPRHKITKRGQNVTFRCDPISEHNRLYWYRQTLGQGPEFLTYFQNEAQLEKSRLLSDRFSAERPKGSFSTLEIQRTEQGDSAMYLCASRLGGGNEQFFGPGTRLTVL.